These 29 T cell receptor beta chains were all obtained from the same sample, sequenced in a study of T cell responses to AZD1222 COVID-19 vaccine. Clones were read by immunoSEQ multiplex PCR, and TCRdb kept only the in-frame ones, dropping some. Among around 140,000 clones, around 84% were seen once, and the ten largest hold approximately 20%. The source was peripheral blood, collected on day 0 of AZD1222 vaccination. The receptors derive from an adult in good health.

The J gene is TRBJ2-6, the V gene TRBV4-3; no reliable D call. The germline gives CDR1 LGHNA, CDR2 YSLEER. With 1 base removed from V and 3 bases from J, the gap between germline ends came to 10 bases. The CDR3 sequence is 16 residues long. The CDR3 region is CASSQGATHGANVLTF. The CDR3 DNA is TGCGCCAGCAGCCAAGGCGCCACTCATGGGGCCAACGTCCTGACTTTC.

V usage is TRBV5-1 and J usage is TRBJ2-1, with 7 bases aligning to TRBD1. CDR1 and CDR2 (germline): SGHRS, YFSETQ. With V trimmed by 3 bases and J by 5 bases, 11 bases remained unmatched. The CDR3 consists of 16 residues. In DNA form, the CDR3 reads TGCGCCAGCAGCTCCTCGACGCAGACAGGGAACAATGAGCAGTTCTTC. Translated: CASSSSTQTGNNEQFF.

The genes are TRBV3-1 (or the pseudogene TRBV3-2) and TRBJ1-6; 7 bases map to TRBD1. Germline CDR1 is LGHDT and CDR2 is YNNKEL (reference sequence). The ends lost 5 bases at V and 3 bases at J; junction bases unmatched: 1. The CDR3 contains 14 residues. CDR3 sequence: CASSRTGYNSPLHF. CDR3 in DNA: TGTGCCAGCAGCAGGACAGGCTATAATTCACCCCTCCACTTT.

The J gene is TRBJ1-2, the V gene TRBV19; D call uncertain. Germline V gene data show CDR1 as LNHDA and CDR2 as SQIVND (reference sequence). V was pared by 4 bases and J by 0 bases, with 15 bases between. The CDR3 contains 16 residues. CDR3 in DNA: TGTGCCAGTAGTAGGGGAGATCTGTCCGCTAACTATGGCTACACCTTC. The encoded protein is CASSRGDLSANYGYTF.

The chain joins TRBV5-4 to TRBJ1-4, with unresolved D. CDR3 length: 14 residues. CDR1 is SGHNT, CDR2 YYREEE, per germline (reference sequence). Deletions cut 4 bases from V and 4 bases from J, with 11 bases between. CDR3 amino acids: CASSPWEDNEKLFF. The DNA of the CDR3 is TGTGCCAGCAGCCCCTGGGAGGATAATGAAAAACTGTTTTTT.

The J gene is TRBJ2-7, the V gene TRBV19; TRBD1 agrees at 9 bases. Germline V gene lookup returns CDR1 LNHDA and CDR2 SQIVND (reference sequence). V was clipped by 3 bases and J by 2 bases; unmatched bases: 8. This CDR3 comprises 16 residues. CDR3 loop: CASSIYSGTGPYEQYF. For the CDR3, the DNA is TGTGCCAGTAGTATCTACTCCGGGACAGGGCCCTACGAGCAGTACTTC.

The chain uses TRBV7-2 and TRBJ2-3; D uncertain. The CDR3 contains 13 residues. The ends were cut back, 6 bases at V and 4 bases at J, with 11 bases in the middle. Germline V lookup: CDR1 SGHTA, CDR2 FQGNSA. CDR3: CASRREASDTQYF. The CDR3, as DNA: TGTGCCAGCAGGCGAGAGGCGTCAGATACGCAGTATTTT.

V and J are TRBV12-3 or TRBV12-4 and TRBJ2-7; D perhaps matches TRBD1 (6 bases). This CDR3 comprises 12 residues. Trimming took 2 bases from V and 4 from J, leaving 6 bases between them. The CDR3 DNA sequence: TGTGCCAGCAGTTTAAGGGGGTACGAGCAGTACTTC. This encodes CASSLRGYEQYF.

This clone was seen just once. The chain links TRBV6-2 or TRBV6-3 to TRBJ2-1; 11 bases fit TRBD2. V lost 5 bases, J lost 5 bases, and 8 bases stayed unmatched. CDR3 length: 16 amino acids. Germline V gives CDR1 MNHEY, CDR2 SVGEGT. The CDR3: CASSDRSGGADNEQFF. The CDR3 bases are TGTGCCAGCAGTGACCGTAGCGGGGGGGCGGACAATGAGCAGTTCTTC.

This rearrangement joins TRBV11-2 to TRBJ2-3; TRBD2 matches 9 bases. CDR1 SGHAT and CDR2 FQNNGV come from the germline V gene. V lost 6 bases and J lost 6; bases outside the gene matches: 10. This CDR3 is built from 15 residues. The CDR3, as DNA: TGTGCCAGCAGGGAGGCGGGGGGGAAGTGGGATACGCAGTATTTT. Translation: CASREAGGKWDTQYF.

The J gene is TRBJ1-6, the V gene TRBV6-2 or TRBV6-3; D call uncertain. Trimming cost V 2 bases and J 8 bases, with 13 bases left between them. Germline V lookup: CDR1 MNHEY, CDR2 SVGEGT. This CDR3 has 15 residues. The CDR3 nucleotides are TGTGCCAGCAGTTACGAGGGCAGGATATATTCACCCCTCCACTTT. This sequence encodes CASSYEGRIYSPLHF.

This sequence joins TRBV15 and TRBJ2-3; 9 bases map to TRBD1. Losses at the gene ends were 3 bases for V and 4 bases for J; bases not matched to a gene: 5. Germline V CDR1 and CDR2: LNHNV, YYDKDF (reference sequence). The CDR3 spans 15 residues. CDR3 residues: CATSRPGQGADTQYF. CDR3 bases: TGTGCCACCAGCAGGCCGGGACAGGGCGCAGATACGCAGTATTTT.

This chain joins TRBV5-4 and TRBJ2-1; TRBD1 agrees at 12 bases. CDR1 SGHNT and CDR2 YYREEE come from the germline V gene (reference sequence). Trimming took 7 bases from V and 7 from J; bases not matched to a gene: 12. This CDR3 is 16 amino acids long. CDR3 protein: CASFLRDRGLLNEQFF. The DNA for the CDR3 is TGTGCCAGCTTCCTACGGGACAGGGGGCTGTTAAATGAGCAGTTCTTC.

The chain uses TRBV11-1 and TRBJ1-3; D gene ambiguous. This CDR3 contains 14 residues. Trimming shortened V by 5 bases and J by 3 bases, and 11 bases separated the two germline ends. Germline values: CDR1 SGHAT, CDR2 FQDESV (reference sequence). The CDR3 nucleotides read TGTGCCAGCAGCAGACGAGGGTATGGAAACACCATATATTTT. It codes for CASSRRGYGNTIYF.

The chain couples TRBV10-3 to TRBJ2-2; D may be TRBD1 (5 bases). Germline CDR1 and CDR2: ENHRY and SYGVKD. V lost 7 bases, J lost 1 base, and 13 bases lay in between. This CDR3 has 15 residues. CDR3 in amino acids: CAITKGQGNTGELFF. In nucleotides, the CDR3 is TGTGCCATCACAAAGGGGCAGGGGAACACCGGGGAGCTGTTTTTT.

The V and J genes are TRBV7-3 and TRBJ2-1; no definite D call. V lost 5 bases to trimming and J lost 0 bases, with 14 bases between them. There are 16 residues in the CDR3. Germline V gene lookup returns CDR1 SGHTA and CDR2 FQGTGA. The CDR3 DNA sequence: TGTGCCAGCAGCCCCCTGACTTTAAGCTCCTACAATGAGCAGTTCTTC. Translated, it gives CASSPLTLSSYNEQFF.

CDR3 protein: CAISDDRDEQYF. The DNA for the CDR3 is TGTGCCATCAGTGACGACAGGGACGAGCAGTACTTC. The chain employs TRBV10-3 and TRBJ2-7; the match to TRBD1 covers 7 bases. Germline assignment: CDR1 ENHRY and CDR2 SYGVKD. This CDR3 comprises 12 residues. Trimming took 3 bases from V and 5 from J; bases not matched to a gene: 1.

The chain links TRBV19 to TRBJ1-1; 7 bases fit TRBD1. CDR1 and CDR2 from the germline V gene are LNHDA and SQIVND (reference sequence). The trim removed 6 bases at V and 0 bases at J, leaving 7 bases unmatched. This CDR3 has 15 amino acids. CDR3 nucleotide sequence: TGTGCCAGTAGAAGGGGGCAGAACATGAACACTGAAGCTTTCTTT. It codes for CASRRGQNMNTEAFF.

This chain connects TRBV2 to TRBJ2-5, with D unresolved. The CDR3 covers 14 residues. V was trimmed by 1 base and J by 5 bases, leaving 11 bases between them. Germline-derived CDR1 and CDR2 are SNHLY and FYNNEI. The CDR3 region is CASSEDGIIETQYF. CDR3 DNA sequence: TGTGCCAGCAGTGAAGATGGAATTATTGAGACCCAGTACTTC. Complete variable domain (other parts from reference TRBV2 and TRBJ2-5): EPEVTQTPSHQVTQMGQEVILRCVPISNHLYFYWYRQILGQKVEFLVSFYNNEISEKSEIFDDQFSVERPDGSNFTLKIRSTKLEDSAMYFCASSEDGIIETQYFGPGTRLLVL.

This sequence joins TRBV19 and TRBJ1-5; no reliable D call. The CDR3 covers 16 residues. CDR1 is LNHDA, CDR2 SQIVND, per germline (reference sequence). Trimming cost V 0 bases and J 10 bases, with 19 bases left between them. The CDR3 here is CASSIDAPLRGQPQHF. CDR3 sequence (DNA): TGTGCCAGTAGTATAGATGCCCCCCTTCGGGGTCAACCCCAGCATTTT.

This chain joins TRBV7-6 and TRBJ2-3; the D is unclear. The CDR3 runs to 15 residues. The V end lost 2 bases, the J end lost 2 bases, and 11 bases lay between the germline ends. CDR1 and CDR2 from the germline V gene are SGHVS and FNYEAQ. The CDR3 spells CASSLRAEYTDTQYF. The DNA of the CDR3 is TGTGCCAGCAGCTTACGGGCGGAGTACACAGATACGCAGTATTTT.

This clone was found once. CDR3 bases: TGTGCCAGCAGCTTAGAGGGGACAGGGTGGGAGCCCCAGCATTTT. Its translation is CASSLEGTGWEPQHF. This chain links TRBV7-9 with TRBJ1-5; 9 bases are a match to TRBD1. This CDR3 comprises 15 residues. Unmatched junction bases numbered 6, after V lost 1 base and J lost 8 bases. Germline CDR1 and CDR2: SEHNR and FQNEAQ (reference sequence).

This chain connects TRBV7-9 to TRBJ2-4, with 7 bases aligning to TRBD2. Germline loops: CDR1 SEHNR, CDR2 FQNEAQ (reference sequence). This CDR3 is 14 amino acids long. The junction had 5 bases not matched to a gene; V was cut back by 1 base and J by 8 bases. This CDR3 is CASSLGVGRDIQYF. In nucleotides, the CDR3 is TGTGCCAGCAGCTTAGGTGTAGGGAGGGACATTCAGTACTTC. Supplemented by reference TRBV7-9 and TRBJ2-4, the full variable domain reads DTGVSQNPRHKITKRGQNVTFRCDPISEHNRLYWYRQTLGQGPEFLTYFQNEAQLEKSRLLSDRFSAERPKGSFSTLEIQRTEQGDSAMYLCASSLGVGRDIQYFGAGTRLSVL.

This clone was seen only a few times. This chain connects TRBV10-3 to TRBJ1-1, with 9 bases aligning to TRBD1. This CDR3 has 17 amino acids. With 1 base clipped from V and 8 bases from J, the junction kept 14 bases outside the gene matches. Germline CDR1 is ENHRY and CDR2 is SYGVKD. CDR3 in amino acids: CAISEFLTGGREVEAFF. CDR3 in DNA: TGTGCCATCAGTGAGTTCCTTACAGGGGGCAGGGAGGTGGAAGCTTTCTTT.

This chain uses TRBV5-5 with TRBJ2-2; D perhaps matches TRBD1 (5 bases). The CDR3 totals 14 residues. CDR1 SGHKS and CDR2 YYEKEE come from the germline V gene (reference sequence). Deletions cut 1 base from V and 5 bases from J, with 9 bases between. The CDR3 loop reads CASSLSPGTGELFF. The CDR3, as DNA: TGTGCCAGCAGCTTGTCACCAGGGACCGGGGAGCTGTTTTTT.

The chain uses TRBV12-3 or TRBV12-4 and TRBJ1-4; TRBD1 aligns across 7 bases. The CDR3 is 12 residues long. With 4 bases clipped from V and 8 bases from J, the junction kept 1 base outside the gene matches. Here the CDR3 reads CASSYRGEKLFF. The CDR3 nucleotides are TGTGCCAGCAGTTACAGGGGCGAAAAACTGTTTTTT.

The chain links TRBV5-6 to TRBJ1-2; D gene unclear. The germline V gene has CDR1 SGHDT and CDR2 YYEEEE. CDR3 length equals 12 residues. V was pared by 4 bases and J by 4 bases, with 8 bases between. The CDR3 DNA follows: TGTGCCAGCAGCATACGTGGCTATGGCTACACCTTC. This codes for CASSIRGYGYTF.

The genes are TRBV28 and TRBJ1-5, with D uncertain. CDR1 MDHEN and CDR2 SYDVKM come from the germline V gene. The CDR3 spans 14 residues. V was pared by 3 bases and J by 3 bases, with 9 bases between. In nucleotides, the CDR3 is TGTGCCAGCAGTTTGCGACCGAACAATCAGCCCCAGCATTTT. Translation: CASSLRPNNQPQHF.

The V gene is TRBV3-1 (or the pseudogene TRBV3-2), the J gene TRBJ1-2; D unclear. Germline CDR1 LGHDT, CDR2 YNNKEL (reference sequence). This CDR3 region has 11 residues. Trimming stripped 1 base from V and 5 bases from J, with 2 bases between. The CDR3 DNA is TGTGCCAGCAGCCAAGGGTATGGCTACACCTTC. Translation: CASSQGYGYTF.